The next 28 T cell receptor beta chains were all read from a single sample in a study of cytomegalovirus exposure and HLA in healthy donors. Both 60 Vbeta primers and 13 Jbeta primers went into the PCR. The assay was immunoSEQ multiplex PCR, and TCRdb's table has in-frame clones only and misses some. The sample contains some 170,000 clones, 80% of which appear only once. Sequenced input: PBMCs. The receptors stem from a woman aged 50 to 65 in good health and CMV-seronegative.

This chain connects TRBV28 to TRBJ1-4, with 10 bases aligning to TRBD1. V shed 5 bases, J shed 7 bases, and the junction held 7 bases outside the gene matches. Germline-derived CDR1 and CDR2 are MDHEN and SYDVKM. This CDR3 spans 15 amino acids. CDR3 sequence: CASSAPGQGREKLFF. The CDR3 region has the DNA TGTGCCAGCAGTGCCCCGGGACAGGGGCGTGAAAAACTGTTTTTT.

V usage is TRBV6-4 and J usage is TRBJ2-4; 10 bases line up with TRBD1. Unmatched junction bases numbered 3, after V lost 5 bases and J lost 8 bases. The germline V gene encodes CDR1 MRHNA and CDR2 SNTAGT. The CDR3 covers 13 residues. The CDR3 sequence is CASSRDRGDIQYF. The CDR3 DNA sequence: TGTGCCAGCAGTCGGGACAGGGGTGACATTCAGTACTTC.

This sequence joins TRBV10-2 and TRBJ2-7, with 13 bases lining up with TRBD2. The CDR3 is made up of 16 amino acids. The germline CDR1 and CDR2 sequences are WSHSY and SAAADI. V trimming: 6 bases; J trimming: 6 bases; junction bases outside the gene matches: 11. The CDR3 spells CASRAPGLAGPAEQYF. The CDR3 coding sequence is TGCGCCAGCAGAGCGCCGGGACTAGCGGGGCCCGCCGAGCAGTACTTC.

The chain combines TRBV28 with TRBJ2-3, with TRBD1 identical over 8 bases. The CDR3 is 15 amino acids. The trim removed 5 bases at V and 2 bases at J, leaving 6 bases unmatched. The germline gives CDR1 MDHEN, CDR2 SYDVKM. The CDR3 DNA sequence: TGTGCCAGCAGTAGCAGGGGGCAATTCACAGATACGCAGTATTTT. Translated, it gives CASSSRGQFTDTQYF.

On this clone itself: Other DNA sequences in the sample encode the same CDR3. The chain employs TRBV7-9 and TRBJ1-3, with D possibly being TRBD1 (6 bases). CDR3 length: 14 residues. The V end lost 2 bases, the J end lost 3 bases, and 8 bases lay between the germline ends. The germline gives CDR1 SEHNR, CDR2 FQNEAQ (reference sequence). In DNA form, the CDR3 reads TGTGCCAGCAGCTTAACAGGGAGTGGAAACACCATATATTTT. Protein: CASSLTGSGNTIYF.

This sequence joins TRBV5-4 and TRBJ1-1; 7 nucleotides align to TRBD1. CDR1 is SGHNT and CDR2 is YYREEE in the germline V gene (reference sequence). The CDR3 totals 14 residues. V shed 4 bases and J 2 bases; nucleotides not matched to a gene: 5. CDR3 in amino acids: CASSLTGINTEAFF. The CDR3 DNA reads as TGTGCCAGCAGCCTGACAGGGATTAACACTGAAGCTTTCTTT.

The gene calls are TRBV4-2 and TRBJ1-1; 9 bases match TRBD1. Germline loops: CDR1 LGHNA, CDR2 YNFKEQ. CDR3 length equals 15 residues. J lost 4 bases, V lost 4 bases, and 7 bases had no gene match. CDR3 bases: TGTGCCAGCAGCCTCTTACAGGGGGCTTCCACTGAAGCTTTCTTT. It is translated as CASSLLQGASTEAFF.

This chain joins TRBV5-1 and TRBJ2-5; 7 nucleotides line up with TRBD1. This CDR3 region has 17 residues. The trim removed 4 bases at V and 1 base at J, leaving 13 bases unmatched. Germline lookup yields CDR1 SGHRS and CDR2 YFSETQ. CDR3 nucleotide sequence: TGCGCCAGCAGCAACGTCAGACAGGGATTTGGCCAAGAGACCCAGTACTTC. Encoded protein: CASSNVRQGFGQETQYF.

The chain uses TRBV18 and TRBJ1-5; D unclear. Deletions cut 2 bases from V and 4 bases from J, with 15 bases between. This CDR3 has 16 amino acids. Germline V gene sequence: CDR1 KGHSH, CDR2 LQKENI. The DNA for the CDR3 is TGTGCCAGCTCACCAGGGAGTGTCGTGGGGAATCAGCCCCAGCATTTT. This encodes CASSPGSVVGNQPQHF.

Only a few counts were recorded for this clone. The chain recombines TRBV28 with TRBJ2-7; D gene uncertain. The germline V and J ends were trimmed by 2 bases and 1 base, with 9 bases remaining between them. The CDR3 spans 14 residues. Germline CDR1 and CDR2: MDHEN and SYDVKM. Here the CDR3 reads CASSLEVPSYEQYF. The DNA for the CDR3 is TGTGCCAGCAGTTTAGAGGTTCCTTCCTACGAGCAGTACTTC.

The chain uses TRBV4-3 and TRBJ2-7; TRBD2 matches at 10 bases. Per germline, CDR1 LGHNA and CDR2 YSLEER. The CDR3 totals 16 residues. Trimming cost V 2 bases and J 2 bases; bases outside gene matches: 6. This chain's CDR3 is CASSQLLAGAPYEQYF. CDR3 DNA sequence: TGCGCCAGCAGCCAACTCCTAGCGGGAGCCCCCTACGAGCAGTACTTC.

The chain uses TRBV7-9 and TRBJ2-1; TRBD1 matches at 11 bases. V lost 10 bases to trimming and J lost 2 bases; unmatched junction nucleotides: 19. This CDR3 is built from 19 residues. CDR1 SEHNR and CDR2 FQNEAQ come from the germline V gene (reference sequence). The DNA for the CDR3 is TGTGCCACCGACCATCGGACAGGGGGCGCAGGAGCACCCTACAATGAGCAGTTCTTC. Its translation is CATDHRTGGAGAPYNEQFF.

The rearrangement uses TRBV6-5 and TRBJ1-3; D is unclear. The CDR3 is 15 residues long. CDR1 MNHEY and CDR2 SVGAGI come from the germline V gene. V was shortened by 0 bases and J by 0 bases, with 6 bases between the two germline ends. CDR3 sequence: CASSYSVSSGNTIYF. The CDR3 DNA is TGTGCCAGCAGTTACTCCGTTTCCTCTGGAAACACCATATATTTT.

The chain recombines TRBV30 with TRBJ2-5; D is ambiguous. Germline V gives CDR1 GTSNPN, CDR2 SVGIG (reference sequence). V dropped 1 base and J dropped 4 bases, with 4 bases sitting between them. The CDR3 has 11 residues. CDR3 nucleotide sequence: TGTGCCTGGAGTGACTCAGAGACCCAGTACTTC. Its translation is CAWSDSETQYF.

V gene TRBV7-2 combines with J gene TRBJ1-5; D unresolved. V was shortened by 3 bases and J by 7 bases, with 7 bases between the two germline ends. CDR3 length: 12 amino acids. Germline lookup yields CDR1 SGHTA and CDR2 FQGNSA. CDR3 nucleotide sequence: TGTGCCAGCAGCTTGTTACAGCAGCCCCAGCATTTT. Encoded protein: CASSLLQQPQHF.

CDR3 bases: TGTGCCAGCAGTGATGGGACTATGGGCCACAATGAGCAGTTCTTC. It specifies CASSDGTMGHNEQFF. The chain carries TRBV25-1 and TRBJ2-1; 7 bases are a match to TRBD2. Looked up from germline, CDR1 is MGHDK and CDR2 is SYGVNS. With V trimmed by 3 bases and J by 5 bases, 7 bases remained unmatched. The CDR3 has 15 residues. The full variable domain, in which reference TRBV25-1 and TRBJ2-1 provide the parts outside the CDR3, is EADIYQTPRYLVIGTGKKITLECSQTMGHDKMYWYQQDPGMELHLIHYSYGVNSTEKGDLSSESTVSRIRTEHFPLTLESARPSHTSQYLCASSDGTMGHNEQFFGPGTRLTVL.

This chain joins TRBV2 and TRBJ2-2; a possible D gene is TRBD2 (7 bases). Germline V gene lookup returns CDR1 SNHLY and CDR2 FYNNEI. The CDR3 extends over 16 amino acids. Deletions cut 2 bases from V and 7 bases from J, with 17 bases between. CDR3 DNA: TGTGCCAGCAGTGAAAAAACAGGGCGGGGGATCGGGGAGCTGTTTTTT. It is translated as CASSEKTGRGIGELFF. The entire variable domain, with the rest obtained from reference TRBV2 and TRBJ2-2, is as follows: EPEVTQTPSHQVTQMGQEVILRCVPISNHLYFYWYRQILGQKVEFLVSFYNNEISEKSEIFDDQFSVERPDGSNFTLKIRSTKLEDSAMYFCASSEKTGRGIGELFFGEGSRLTVL.

The chain joins TRBV7-9 to TRBJ1-5; D may be TRBD1 (6 bases). Germline V gene sequence: CDR1 SEHNR, CDR2 FQNEAQ (reference sequence). The CDR3 spans 13 residues. The germline V and J ends were trimmed by 7 bases and 7 bases, with 14 bases remaining between them. The CDR3: CASTEGVGQPQHF. CDR3 nucleotide sequence: TGTGCCAGCACCGAGGGGGTGGGGCAGCCCCAGCATTTT.

The chain is built from TRBV9 and TRBJ1-2; D is possibly TRBD1 (6 bases). Germline CDR1 and CDR2: SGDLS and YYNGEE. CDR3 size: 14 residues. Trimming removed 5 bases from V and 0 bases from J, with 11 bases in between. CDR3 sequence reads: CASSVQGSNYGYTF. CDR3 in DNA: TGTGCCAGCAGTGTACAGGGATCTAACTATGGCTACACCTTC.

The gene calls are TRBV27 and TRBJ2-1, with TRBD2 as a possible D gene (7 bases). The length of the CDR3 is 17 residues. Germline CDR1 is MNHEY and CDR2 is SMNVEV (reference sequence). The V end was cut by 4 bases, the J end by 2 bases, with 18 bases between. The DNA for the CDR3 is TGTGCCAGCAGTTGGGGAGGGGGGTCACCCACCTACAATGAGCAGTTCTTC. The encoded protein is CASSWGGGSPTYNEQFF.

The chain uses TRBV5-1 and TRBJ2-5, with D possibly being TRBD2 (6 bases). CDR3 size: 16 residues. The germline V gene has CDR1 SGHRS and CDR2 YFSETQ. Trimming left V 0 bases short and J 4 bases short, with 16 bases between. Here the CDR3 DNA reads TGCGCCAGCAGCTTGGAAACCGGCGGGATAGGAGAGACCCAGTACTTC. Translated: CASSLETGGIGETQYF.

The chain recombines TRBV7-2 with TRBJ2-2; TRBD2 matches at 9 bases. The CDR3 contains 15 residues. Germline CDR1 and CDR2: SGHTA and FQGNSA. V trimming: 4 bases; J trimming: 8 bases; junction bases outside the gene matches: 8. The CDR3 here is CASSSTSGYLGELFF. The DNA for the CDR3 is TGTGCCAGCAGCTCGACTAGCGGCTATCTTGGGGAGCTGTTTTTT.

This chain connects TRBV25-1 to TRBJ1-5; weak D call: TRBD1 (6 bases). The CDR3 covers 15 residues. The V gene's germline CDR1 is MGHDK and CDR2 SYGVNS. The germline V and J ends were trimmed by 3 bases and 0 bases, with 9 bases remaining between them. The CDR3 DNA reads TGTGCCAGCAGTGAGACAGGACTTAGCAATCAGCCCCAGCATTTT. Encoded protein: CASSETGLSNQPQHF.

V and J are TRBV5-6 and TRBJ2-7; the D gene is possibly TRBD2 (6 bases). The germline gives CDR1 SGHDT, CDR2 YYEEEE. V was clipped by 3 bases and J by 5 bases, with 24 bases between them. The CDR3 contains 17 residues. CDR3 loop: CASSSLRAGREEDEQYF. The CDR3 bases are TGTGCCAGCAGCTCTCTTAGGGCAGGAAGGGAGGAAGACGAGCAGTACTTC. Using reference TRBV5-6 and TRBJ2-7 for the parts outside the CDR3, the full variable domain is DAGVTQSPTHLIKTRGQQVTLRCSPKSGHDTVSWYQQALGQGPQFIFQYYEEEERQRGNFPDRFSGHQFPNYSSELNVNALLLGDSALYLCASSSLRAGREEDEQYFGPGTRLTVT.

This clone was seen a single time. Other DNA sequences from this sample encode an identical CDR3 as well. This chain links TRBV9 with TRBJ2-1, with a possible D match to TRBD2 (6 bases). Germline V lookup: CDR1 SGDLS, CDR2 YYNGEE. CDR3 size: 14 residues. V lost 2 bases and J 2 bases, leaving 8 bases between the germline ends. CDR3 region: CASSVGGTYNEQFF. The CDR3 DNA sequence: TGTGCCAGCAGCGTCGGCGGGACCTACAATGAGCAGTTCTTC.

This chain connects TRBV5-6 to TRBJ2-4; D might be TRBD2 (5 bases). Germline V gene data show CDR1 as SGHDT and CDR2 as YYEEEE. V lost 4 bases and J 0 bases, leaving 17 bases between the germline ends. The CDR3 totals 17 residues. CDR3 sequence reads: CASSPLAGVLAKNIQYF. CDR3 nucleotide sequence: TGTGCCAGCAGCCCCCTGGCGGGCGTACTAGCCAAAAACATTCAGTACTTC.

V is TRBV2 and J is TRBJ1-4, with 7 bases matching TRBD1. V lost 4 bases, J lost 3 bases, and 5 bases stayed unmatched. CDR3 length equals 15 residues. Germline CDR1 reads SNHLY; CDR2 reads FYNNEI. This chain's CDR3 is CASSGQGLANEKLFF. In DNA form, the CDR3 reads TGTGCCAGCAGTGGACAGGGTCTTGCTAATGAAAAACTGTTTTTT. Filled out from reference TRBV2 and TRBJ1-4, the complete variable domain reads EPEVTQTPSHQVTQMGQEVILRCVPISNHLYFYWYRQILGQKVEFLVSFYNNEISEKSEIFDDQFSVERPDGSNFTLKIRSTKLEDSAMYFCASSGQGLANEKLFFGSGTQLSVL.

Worth noting for this clone: The junction does not match germline at one end; this may be a read error. The genes are TRBV7-9 and TRBJ1-1, with TRBD1 identical over 7 bases. CDR3 length equals 15 residues. The V gene's germline CDR1 is SEHNR and CDR2 FQNEAQ (reference sequence). CDR3 sequence reads: CSSSLAFRGVPEAFF. The CDR3 DNA sequence: TGTTCCAGCAGCTTAGCGTTCAGGGGGGTACCTGAAGCTTTCTTT.